The sequence of this T cell receptor (beta chain) was determined in a study of PD-L1 blockade in urothelial cancer. As for the study in general: At 6 weeks and at 3 weeks (second dose) after treatment start, blood was analyzed. Study-wide results and caveats: At the 3-week point, tumor-associated blood clones expanded more in durable-benefit patients. Below-median pretreatment blood TCR clonality predicted better survival.

The V gene lost 4 bases and the J gene lost 1 base, with 17 bases spanning the gap. The CDR3 runs 16 residues. Germline V CDR1 and CDR2: MNHNS, SASEGT. Time point given: pretreatment peripheral blood. This clone rates as medium-sized (0.01 to 0.1%). The antigen remains unidentified. Method: immunoSEQ multiplex PCR; TCRdb's copy keeps in-frame clones and lacks some. This table has about 63,000 clones, about four fifths appearing once. This chain links TRBV6-1 with TRBJ2-7; tentatively, D is TRBD1 (6 bases). Sample: PBMCs, taken around atezolizumab (anti-PD-L1) treatment. The clonotype originates from a man in his 70s with urothelial cancer. CDR3 residues: CASSVLTQGPSYEQYF. CDR3 nucleotide sequence: TGTGCCAGCAGTGTCCTGACACAGGGCCCATCCTACGAGCAGTACTTC.